This T cell receptor (beta chain) stems from a study of regulatory T cells in long-lasting Graves disease. This clonotype was counted at least ten times. The antigen is not known. Time point described: newly diagnosed GD, antithyroid drugs for less than 3 months. With RNA extracted from PBMCs as input, the TCR library was made. Whole-study results and caveats: Limited samples may have lowered accuracy. Segments TRBV28, TRBJ1-2 and TRBJ2-5 showed preferential usage in persistent disease.

V was trimmed by 7 bases and J by 11 bases, leaving 20 bases between them. The CDR3 totals 13 residues. Germline assignment: CDR1 MDHEN and CDR2 SYDVKM. Library construction for TCR beta used iRepertoire HTBI primers and Arm-PCR of CDR3 regions. TCRdb re-derived calls from the multiplex PCR reads in MiXCR, one entry per CDR3 protein. The repertoire has 600,000 to 650,000 distinct CDR3 sequences, under 20% of them found once; the top ten carry more than 15%. These same data were also listed under a study on T cells in Graves' hyperthyroidism and ophthalmopathy. Per that study: TCR CDR3 underwent first-round RT-PCR with the HTBI primer set.

This sequence originates from a young woman with Graves disease. The rearrangement links TRBV28 to TRBJ1-1; no reliable D call. The sample was peripheral blood mononuclear cells (PBMCs), taken at new diagnosis, from a patient treated with antithyroid drugs. CDR3 sequence: CASTPFGRMRAFF. The CDR3 DNA reads TGTGCCAGCACCCCATTCGGGAGAATGAGGGCTTTCTTT.